A selection of T cell receptor beta chains follows, all from one sample in a study of T cells expressing NK-cell markers. TCRdb reprocessed the 5' RACE reads and stores each CDR3 protein as one record, lacking DNA. Found here are over 150,000 distinct CDR3 sequences; the top ten clones hold around 35%. The sequencing input was blood T cells: a sorted CD56 or NKG2C T cell subset, CD4+ or CD8+ T cells, or bulk PBMC T cells (not recorded which). These receptors were obtained from a woman aged 45-65 years in good health. Both conserved end residues are part of each CDR3. Fields, in order: V gene, J gene, CDR3 protein.

V: TRBV10-3
J: TRBJ1-4
CDR3: CAISDVAAGNEKLFF

V: TRBV20-1
J: TRBJ2-1
CDR3: CSATEAGMSNEQFF

V: TRBV7-9
J: TRBJ2-7
CDR3: CASSSRPTGIYEQYF

V: TRBV4-1
J: TRBJ1-2
CDR3: CASSLRGRGGYTF

V: TRBV27
J: TRBJ2-3
CDR3: CASSLNFPPTDTQYF

V: TRBV27
J: TRBJ2-3
CDR3: CASSPPPQGPTDTQYF

V: TRBV24-1
J: TRBJ2-1
CDR3: CATAQGSYNEQFF

V: TRBV12-5
J: TRBJ2-7
CDR3: CASAGVGGATPYEQYF

V: TRBV12-3/TRBV12-4
J: TRBJ2-5
CDR3: CASSLVGMGQETQYF

V: TRBV27
J: TRBJ2-1
CDR3: CASSGRTSDDEQFF

V: TRBV3-1
J: TRBJ2-1
CDR3: CASGSSRANYNEQFF

V: TRBV5-1
J: TRBJ2-1
CDR3: CASNTGGPNEQFF

V: TRBV14
J: TRBJ2-1
CDR3: CASSPLEGPYNEQFF

V: TRBV9
J: TRBJ2-2
CDR3: CASTGGTGELFF

V: TRBV5-1
J: TRBJ2-2
CDR3: CASSPGPVTGELFF

V: TRBV11-3
J: TRBJ2-1
CDR3: CASRSSGLAENNEQFF

V: TRBV5-6
J: TRBJ1-2
CDR3: CASSGQGSYGYTF

V: TRBV9
J: TRBJ2-1
CDR3: CASSPRLAGGHNEQFF

V: TRBV30
J: TRBJ2-1
CDR3: CAWETVNYNEQFF

V: TRBV15
J: TRBJ2-7
CDR3: CATSRPLGYEQYF

V: TRBV10-3
J: TRBJ2-1
CDR3: CAISERGDYNEQFF

V: TRBV5-1
J: TRBJ2-1
CDR3: CASSAREGLRGNEQFF

V: TRBV5-1
J: TRBJ2-5
CDR3: CASSPSYRGAYQETQYF

V: TRBV5-4
J: TRBJ2-7
CDR3: CASTRGGEQYF

V: TRBV25-1
J: TRBJ2-1
CDR3: CASSTAGTYYNEQFF

V: TRBV11-3
J: TRBJ2-5
CDR3: CASRDRPVSAQYF

V: TRBV7-9
J: TRBJ2-3
CDR3: CATPGLAGEKDTQYF

V: TRBV12-3/TRBV12-4
J: TRBJ2-3
CDR3: CASSFAAGGDTQYF

V: TRBV4-1
J: TRBJ2-5
CDR3: CASSHMTSGEQETQYF

V: TRBV19
J: TRBJ2-7
CDR3: CASSPGRGRYEQYF

V: TRBV3-1
J: TRBJ2-7
CDR3: CASSQASYYEQYF

V: TRBV14
J: TRBJ2-1
CDR3: CASSQGLLQNEQFF

V: TRBV20-1
J: TRBJ2-1
CDR3: CSARDRGREWFF

V: TRBV6-6
J: TRBJ1-2
CDR3: CASSYSDELGYTF

V: TRBV3-1
J: TRBJ2-3
CDR3: CASSWDGKSTDTQYF

V: TRBV2
J: TRBJ2-6
CDR3: CASSEGQAGANVLTF

V: TRBV20-1
J: TRBJ1-1
CDR3: CSATQGVMNTEAFF

V: TRBV29-1
J: TRBJ2-7
CDR3: CSVGVGFTPSYEQYF

V: TRBV29-1
J: TRBJ2-1
CDR3: CSVAQGNNEQFF

V: TRBV7-9
J: TRBJ2-1
CDR3: CASSSPVQREVYEQFF

V: TRBV11-1
J: TRBJ2-1
CDR3: CASSLFYSDRGRGTNNEQFF

V: TRBV5-1
J: TRBJ2-1
CDR3: CASCLGDRLLDEQFF

V: TRBV24-1
J: TRBJ2-3
CDR3: CATRGVDLTDTQYF

V: TRBV9
J: TRBJ1-6
CDR3: CASSVEGASPLHF

V: TRBV10-3
J: TRBJ2-5
CDR3: CATKQEGSWETQYF

V: TRBV29-1
J: TRBJ2-3
CDR3: CSVDGQGIDTQYF

V: TRBV27
J: TRBJ1-5
CDR3: CASSLAGVSNQPQHF

V: TRBV20-1
J: TRBJ2-1
CDR3: CSASRLAGVLWNEQFF

V: TRBV10-2
J: TRBJ2-1
CDR3: CASKSRGGDEQFF

V: TRBV4-1
J: TRBJ1-1
CDR3: CASSQSDLKAFF

V: TRBV12-3/TRBV12-4
J: TRBJ2-3
CDR3: CASSLGLARTDTQYF

V: TRBV20-1
J: TRBJ1-4
CDR3: CSASRTGTGGGTNEKLFF